Listed here are 20 T cell receptor beta chains from one sample, sequenced in a study of shared clonotypes between healthy human individuals. Generated by immunoSEQ multiplex PCR, the TCRdb table keeps only in-frame clones and is missing some. The data hold roughly 2.5 million clones, with just over 90% observed a single time. The source material was naive CD4+ T cells sorted from blood. Subset here: CD45RA+ positively selected. The receptors were sampled from a man younger than 30 in good health.

As concerns this clone: Other DNA sequences in the same sample also yield this CDR3. The chain joins TRBV7-2 to TRBJ1-1; 8 bases map to TRBD1. V lost 2 bases and J lost 0; bases outside the gene matches: 2. Germline CDR1 reads SGHTA; CDR2 reads FQGNSA. The length of the CDR3 is 15 residues. CDR3 DNA: TGTGCCAGCAGCTTATCGGGACAGGTGAACACTGAAGCTTTCTTT. It encodes CASSLSGQVNTEAFF.

The CDR3 coding sequence is TGTGCCAGTAGCCCGGGACAGGCTTACACCGGGGAGCTGTTTTTT. This encodes CASSPGQAYTGELFF. V is TRBV19 and J is TRBJ2-2; TRBD1 aligns across 8 bases. The CDR3 contains 15 residues. Germline V gives CDR1 LNHDA, CDR2 SQIVND (reference sequence). The ends lost 6 bases at V and 3 bases at J; junction bases unmatched: 6.

V gene TRBV19 combines with J gene TRBJ2-7, with D perhaps being TRBD1 or TRBD2 (5 bases each). Germline CDR1 and CDR2: LNHDA and SQIVND (reference sequence). The CDR3 is 15 residues long. V lost 6 bases and J 1 base, leaving 16 bases between the germline ends. This chain's CDR3 is CASRTGTGPSYEQYF. The DNA for the CDR3 is TGTGCCAGTAGGACCGGGACGGGACCGTCCTACGAGCAGTACTTC.

V usage is TRBV5-1 and J usage is TRBJ2-3; 12 nucleotides line up with TRBD2. The V and J ends lost 7 bases and 3 bases, in that order; junction bases with no gene match: 6. Germline lookup yields CDR1 SGHRS and CDR2 YFSETQ. The CDR3 covers 15 residues. The CDR3 nucleotides read TGCGCCAGCTCCAGGACTAGCGGGGCGACAGATACGCAGTATTTT. This encodes CASSRTSGATDTQYF.

The rearrangement uses TRBV28 and TRBJ2-7, with TRBD1 matching 8 bases. The length of the CDR3 is 15 residues. Germline V gene sequence: CDR1 MDHEN, CDR2 SYDVKM. Germline trimming cut 8 bases from V and 3 bases from J; bases unmatched to any gene: 12. CDR3 nucleotide sequence: TGTGCCAGCGTCGCACCGACAGGGGTCAGCTACGAGCAGTACTTC. Translated: CASVAPTGVSYEQYF.

This rearrangement joins TRBV5-1 to TRBJ1-2, with unresolved D. Trimming pared 1 base from V and 0 bases from J, leaving 10 bases between. Germline loops: CDR1 SGHRS, CDR2 YFSETQ. This CDR3 contains 15 residues. The CDR3 reads CASSLQGITNYGYTF. The CDR3 bases are TGCGCCAGCAGCTTGCAAGGGATTACTAACTATGGCTACACCTTC.

The chain links TRBV5-1 to TRBJ1-2; no clear D. CDR1 is SGHRS, CDR2 YFSETQ, per germline. The CDR3 contains 14 residues. With 2 bases removed from V and 6 bases from J, the gap between germline ends came to 14 bases. The CDR3 protein is CASSFEPWPHGYTF. In nucleotides, the CDR3 is TGCGCCAGCAGCTTTGAGCCGTGGCCCCATGGCTACACCTTC.

This chain uses TRBV5-6 with TRBJ2-3; D is possibly TRBD1 or TRBD2 (5 bases each). The CDR3 is made up of 15 amino acids. Trimming took off 5 bases at V and 0 bases at J, with 13 bases between the two ends. CDR1 is SGHDT and CDR2 is YYEEEE in the germline V gene. The CDR3 DNA is TGTGCCAGCAGACGGGACGGGTACAGCACAGATACGCAGTATTTT. Translation gives CASRRDGYSTDTQYF.

The rearrangement links TRBV19 to TRBJ1-2; D unresolved. The germline V and J ends were trimmed by 3 bases and 4 bases, with 12 bases remaining between them. This CDR3 comprises 14 residues. Germline V lookup: CDR1 LNHDA, CDR2 SQIVND (reference sequence). The CDR3 bases are TGTGCCAGTAGTATGGATGCCCCACTCTATGGCTACACCTTC. Translating gives CASSMDAPLYGYTF.

The V and J genes are TRBV7-2 and TRBJ2-1; D unclear. The CDR3 is 11 residues long. Trimming cost V 4 bases and J 8 bases, with 6 bases left between them. Germline assignment: CDR1 SGHTA and CDR2 FQGNSA. CDR3 nucleotide sequence: TGTGCCAGCAGCTCGAACGATGAGCAGTTCTTC. This codes for CASSSNDEQFF.

This clone was detected once. This chain joins TRBV7-2 and TRBJ2-2; D gene ambiguous. The CDR3 runs 13 residues. Trimming left V 5 bases short and J 6 bases short, with 10 bases between. Germline CDR1 SGHTA, CDR2 FQGNSA. In DNA form, the CDR3 reads TGTGCCAGCAGCCCGGGCTGGGCCGGGGAGCTGTTTTTT. Protein: CASSPGWAGELFF.

The rearrangement links TRBV5-4 to TRBJ2-3; D might be TRBD2 (7 bases). V was trimmed by 8 bases and J by 3 bases, leaving 16 bases between them. The CDR3 spans 14 residues. The germline gives CDR1 SGHNT, CDR2 YYREEE (reference sequence). CDR3 region: CASSSGGQTDTQYF. DNA of the CDR3: TGTGCCAGTTCGTCGGGGGGCCAGACAGATACGCAGTATTTT.

This chain links TRBV6-1 with TRBJ2-2; 14 nucleotides agree with TRBD2. Germline CDR1 reads MNHNS; CDR2 reads SASEGT. With V trimmed by 4 bases and J by 0 bases, 7 bases remained unmatched. CDR3 length: 19 amino acids. The CDR3 DNA sequence: TGTGCCAGCAGTGCTAGACTAGCGGGAGGGTCTACGAACACCGGGGAGCTGTTTTTT. Translation: CASSARLAGGSTNTGELFF.

V and J are TRBV6-1 and TRBJ2-4; D gene uncertain. This CDR3 comprises 15 residues. V lost 4 bases and J lost 0, with 10 bases in between. Germline-derived CDR1 and CDR2 are MNHNS and SASEGT. The CDR3 DNA reads TGTGCCAGCAGTGTTGGCATACTAGCCAAAAACATTCAGTACTTC. It encodes CASSVGILAKNIQYF.

This rearrangement joins TRBV12-5 to TRBJ2-2; 8 nucleotides match TRBD1. The CDR3 spans 14 residues. Germline loops: CDR1 LGHNT, CDR2 FRNRAP. V lost 7 bases, J lost 4 bases, and 5 bases stayed unmatched. The chain's CDR3 is CASAGQGFTGELFF. The CDR3 DNA reads as TGTGCTAGTGCCGGACAGGGATTCACCGGGGAGCTGTTTTTT.

This chain uses TRBV9 with TRBJ1-3, with 7 bases that match TRBD1. Germline CDR1 is SGDLS and CDR2 is YYNGEE. With V trimmed by 3 bases and J by 0 bases, 12 bases remained unmatched. The CDR3 is made up of 18 amino acids. Here the CDR3 reads CASSEGGRGYSSGNTIYF. Written as DNA, the CDR3 is TGTGCCAGCAGCGAGGGGGGCAGGGGGTATTCCTCTGGAAACACCATATATTTT. Full variable domain (remainder filled in from reference TRBV9 and TRBJ1-3): DSGVTQTPKHLITATGQRVTLRCSPRSGDLSVYWYQQSLDQGLQFLIQYYNGEERAKGNILERFSAQQFPDLHSELNLSSLELGDSALYFCASSEGGRGYSSGNTIYFGEGSWLTVV.

Worth noting for this clone: Sequence at one end of the junction differs from germline and may be a read error. This rearrangement joins TRBV4-1 to TRBJ1-2; D is perhaps TRBD1 (6 bases). The CDR3 has 14 residues. Germline-derived CDR1 and CDR2 are MGHRA and YSYEKL. CDR3 residues: CASSQAADRTATSF. The CDR3 DNA is TGCGCCAGCAGCCAGGCCGCCGACAGGACAGCGACTTCCTTC.

This clone was observed a single time. This chain uses TRBV6-5 with TRBJ2-7, with D possibly matching TRBD1 (6 bases). The CDR3 sequence is 16 residues long. V was clipped by 0 bases and J by 3 bases, with 15 bases between them. The germline CDR1 and CDR2 sequences are MNHEY and SVGAGI. CDR3: CASSYSTGTRDYEQYF. In nucleotides, the CDR3 is TGTGCCAGCAGTTACTCGACCGGGACAAGAGACTACGAGCAGTACTTC.

The V call is TRBV12-5, the J call TRBJ2-5; 14 bases fit TRBD2. V was clipped by 6 bases and J by 2 bases; unmatched bases: 5. Germline loops: CDR1 LGHNT, CDR2 FRNRAP. The CDR3 extends over 16 amino acids. CDR3 coding DNA: TGTGCTAGTGGCCGCGGACTAGCGGGAGGACAAGAGACCCAGTACTTC. Protein sequence: CASGRGLAGGQETQYF.

The V call is TRBV7-9, the J call TRBJ2-7; the match to TRBD1 covers 9 bases. Germline CDR1 is SEHNR and CDR2 is FQNEAQ (reference sequence). V shed 8 bases and J 0 bases; nucleotides not matched to a gene: 8. CDR3 size: 15 residues. The CDR3 loop is CASRRGTGTSYEQYF. The DNA of the CDR3 is TGTGCCAGCCGCCGCGGGACAGGGACCTCCTACGAGCAGTACTTC. The full variable domain, in which reference TRBV7-9 and TRBJ2-7 provide the parts outside the CDR3, is DTGVSQNPRHKITKRGQNVTFRCDPISEHNRLYWYRQTLGQGPEFLTYFQNEAQLEKSRLLSDRFSAERPKGSFSTLEIQRTEQGDSAMYLCASRRGTGTSYEQYFGPGTRLTVT.